This TCR beta chain was retrieved from a study of CXCR3-negative and CXCR3-positive naive CD8 T cells. Overall study context: For each library, about 1.5 +/- 0.3 million TRB reads were obtained, about 135 million in total.

For this clonotype: The target antigen is unknown.

At a few hundred thousand cells each, triplicate sorts were carried out for each CD8+ T cell subset. The study, taken as a whole, reports: Cryopreserved cells showed partially decreased CXCR3 expression, and most assays used fresh PBMCs. Whereas both naive subsets had comparably high diversity, memory CD8+ cells had much lower diversity.

TRB cDNA was prepared as libraries by UMI-labeled 5' RACE. Reanalyzing the 5' RACE reads, TCRdb keeps one entry per CDR3 protein, without DNA. Its table records under 70,000 distinct CDR3 sequences. There are 16 residues in the CDR3. Germline V CDR1 and CDR2: SQVTM, ANQGSEA. Sequenced input: memory CD8+ T cells from blood. The source of this sequence is a human donor in good health. Some clones in this sample may be carry-over from other donors' samples. This chain links TRBV29-1 with TRBJ2-2; TCRdb outputs TRBD1, but without DNA this stays unchecked. This CDR3 is CSVEARESPGTGELFF.